Following are 30 T cell receptor beta chains from one sample sequenced in a study of shared clonotypes between healthy human individuals. The table came from immunoSEQ multiplex PCR; TCRdb's copy has only in-frame clones and leaves some out. This sample has over a million clones; roughly 97% occur once, and the top ten carry more than 0.9%. Material: naive CD4+ T cells sorted from blood. Subset denoted: CD45RA+ positively selected. All receptors come from a young man in good health.

This clone was observed a single time. The CDR3 loop is CASSERHWPYEQYF. The CDR3, as DNA: TGTGCCAGCAGTGAGAGGCACTGGCCCTACGAGCAGTACTTC. The V call is TRBV6-1, the J call TRBJ2-7; D is ambiguous. The CDR3 contains 14 residues. V was pared by 3 bases and J by 2 bases, with 11 bases between. Germline assignment: CDR1 MNHNS and CDR2 SASEGT.

This chain connects TRBV19 to TRBJ2-1, with D possibly TRBD1 on 5 matching bases. Germline V gene sequence: CDR1 LNHDA, CDR2 SQIVND (reference sequence). Trimming cost V 3 bases and J 9 bases, with 21 bases left between them. The CDR3 runs to 16 residues. In DNA, the CDR3 is TGTGCCAGTAGTATGTTACTCCAGGGCGCCATTATTGAGCAGTTCTTC. This codes for CASSMLLQGAIIEQFF.

This chain links TRBV7-9 with TRBJ2-3; possible D gene TRBD2, 5 bases. The CDR3 has 17 residues. Germline lookup yields CDR1 SEHNR and CDR2 FQNEAQ (reference sequence). Trimming removed 6 bases at V and 4 bases at J, with 23 bases between. The CDR3 is CASRRERSGRPADTQYF. CDR3 DNA: TGTGCCAGCAGACGGGAAAGGAGCGGTCGCCCAGCAGATACGCAGTATTTT.

The table lists this clone with a count of one. The same CDR3 can be traced to other DNA sequences in this sample. V and J are TRBV28 and TRBJ2-1, with D tentatively TRBD2 (6 bases). CDR3 length: 14 amino acids. V was pared by 3 bases and J by 1 base, with 7 bases between. The germline CDR1 and CDR2 sequences are MDHEN and SYDVKM. The CDR3 region has the DNA TGTGCCAGCAGTTTCGGGGGTTCCTACAATGAGCAGTTCTTC. Translation gives CASSFGGSYNEQFF.

The chain recombines TRBV19 with TRBJ2-3, with D hard to call. Trimming took 10 bases from V and 5 from J, leaving 10 bases between them. This CDR3 region has 11 residues. Germline values: CDR1 LNHDA, CDR2 SQIVND (reference sequence). DNA for the CDR3: TGTGCCACCAAGGTCCAAGATACGCAGTATTTT. This translates into CATKVQDTQYF.

The rearrangement joins TRBV29-1 to TRBJ2-1; D ambiguous. Trimming stripped 5 bases from V and 9 bases from J, with 14 bases between. Germline CDR1 and CDR2: SQVTM and ANQGSEA. The CDR3 totals 12 residues. CDR3 DNA sequence: TGCAGCGTTCGGTCTGGGTTCGTTGAGCAGTTCTTC. Protein sequence: CSVRSGFVEQFF.

The chain recombines TRBV5-1 with TRBJ2-1, with D perhaps assigned TRBD1 or TRBD2 (6 bases each). CDR1 is SGHRS and CDR2 is YFSETQ in the germline V gene. Trimming shortened V by 0 bases and J by 3 bases, and 10 bases separated the two germline ends. This CDR3 is 15 amino acids long. The CDR3: CASSLEGGVYNEQFF. The CDR3 nucleotides read TGCGCCAGCAGCTTGGAGGGGGGTGTCTACAATGAGCAGTTCTTC.

The V gene is TRBV29-1, the J gene TRBJ2-7; 9 bases fit TRBD2. Germline assignment: CDR1 SQVTM and CDR2 ANQGSEA. The CDR3 covers 13 residues. V lost 3 bases to trimming and J lost 4 bases; unmatched junction nucleotides: 4. CDR3 coding DNA: TGCAGCGTTGAGGCTAGCGGGATGTACGAGCAGTACTTC. Encoded protein: CSVEASGMYEQYF.

This clone was seen once. J is TRBJ2-1 and V is TRBV20-1; no reliable D call. From germline, CDR1 is DFQATT and CDR2 SNEGSKA (reference sequence). This CDR3 is built from 10 residues. CDR3 amino acids: CTTEELAPFF. CDR3 in DNA: TGCACCACAGAAGAGCTGGCCCCGTTCTTC.

This chain uses TRBV5-1 with TRBJ2-3, with 14 bases identical to TRBD2. Germline V gene data show CDR1 as SGHRS and CDR2 as YFSETQ. V trimming: 4 bases; J trimming: 2 bases; junction bases outside the gene matches: 9. The CDR3 covers 18 residues. This CDR3 reads CASSTGTSGSSFTDTQYF. The CDR3 DNA follows: TGCGCCAGCAGCACCGGGACTAGCGGGAGTAGTTTCACAGATACGCAGTATTTT.

The V gene is TRBV5-5, the J gene TRBJ2-5, with D perhaps matching TRBD1 or TRBD2 (5 bases each). The CDR3 loop spans 16 amino acids. Per germline, CDR1 SGHKS and CDR2 YYEKEE (reference sequence). V shed 0 bases and J shed 2 bases, with 14 bases lying between them. The CDR3 loop reads CASSLAPGGGQETQYF. As DNA, the CDR3 is TGTGCCAGCAGCTTGGCCCCCGGTGGGGGACAAGAGACCCAGTACTTC.

This chain links TRBV10-3 with TRBJ1-1, with 7 positions matching TRBD1. Germline trimming cut 1 base from V and 4 bases from J; bases unmatched to any gene: 9. In germline, CDR1 is ENHRY, CDR2 SYGVKD. This CDR3 is 16 amino acids long. The DNA of the CDR3 is TGTGCCATCAGTGAGTTTCAGGGGGGCGCGGGCACTGAAGCTTTCTTT. This translates into CAISEFQGGAGTEAFF.

The genes are TRBV2 and TRBJ2-5; D is perhaps TRBD2 (5 bases). Germline CDR1 is SNHLY and CDR2 is FYNNEI. The CDR3 has 16 amino acids. Trimming left V 2 bases short and J 2 bases short, with 15 bases between. The CDR3 protein is CASSELELGGQETQYF. The CDR3 nucleotides read TGTGCCAGCAGTGAACTCGAATTGGGCGGGCAAGAGACCCAGTACTTC. The variable domain in full, completed from reference TRBV2 and TRBJ2-5, reads EPEVTQTPSHQVTQMGQEVILRCVPISNHLYFYWYRQILGQKVEFLVSFYNNEISEKSEIFDDQFSVERPDGSNFTLKIRSTKLEDSAMYFCASSELELGGQETQYFGPGTRLLVL.

The chain has TRBV29-1 and TRBJ1-5; 8 bases agree with TRBD1. This CDR3 contains 13 residues. The germline V gene has CDR1 SQVTM and CDR2 ANQGSEA. V was pared by 4 bases and J by 6 bases, with 5 bases of the junction left unmatched. The CDR3 nucleotides read TGCAGCGTTGGACAGGGGCAGGCTCAGCCCCAGCATTTT. It translates to CSVGQGQAQPQHF.

The genes are TRBV12-5 and TRBJ2-5; D unresolved. This CDR3 spans 15 amino acids. Trimming pared 0 bases from V and 9 bases from J, leaving 17 bases between. Germline V CDR1 and CDR2: LGHNT, FRNRAP. CDR3 sequence reads: CASGLVTGRLGPQYF. The CDR3 DNA sequence: TGTGCTAGTGGTTTGGTAACCGGTAGGCTGGGCCCCCAGTACTTC.

With respect to this clone: This sample also contains other DNA sequences that code for the same CDR3. The chain combines TRBV5-1 with TRBJ2-3, with TRBD2 matching 9 bases. CDR1 SGHRS and CDR2 YFSETQ come from the germline V gene. V was pared by 1 base and J by 2 bases, with 2 bases of the junction left unmatched. CDR3 size: 15 residues. The CDR3 sequence is CASSLRLADTDTQYF. Here the CDR3 DNA reads TGCGCCAGCAGCTTGAGACTAGCGGACACAGATACGCAGTATTTT.

This clone was recorded once. This chain connects TRBV19 to TRBJ2-5; weak D call: TRBD2 (6 bases). Germline-derived CDR1 and CDR2 are LNHDA and SQIVND (reference sequence). This CDR3 has 14 residues. Trimming removed 3 bases from V and 2 bases from J, with 10 bases in between. The CDR3 sequence is CASSIRGFQETQYF. The CDR3 DNA sequence: TGTGCCAGTAGTATTCGGGGGTTTCAAGAGACCCAGTACTTC.

As DNA, the CDR3 is TGTGCCAGCTCACCATTACTCCTCCGAGGCACCGGGGAGCTGTTTTTT. Protein product: CASSPLLLRGTGELFF. The chain couples TRBV18 to TRBJ2-2; D uncertain. Germline assignment: CDR1 KGHSH and CDR2 LQKENI. This CDR3 contains 16 residues. V was cut by 2 bases and J by 4 bases, with 14 bases left in between.

This chain uses TRBV7-8 with TRBJ2-1; possible D gene TRBD1, 6 bases. The V end lost 5 bases, the J end lost 0 bases, and 17 bases lay between the germline ends. The CDR3 covers 17 residues. CDR1 is SGHVS, CDR2 FQNEAQ, per germline. The CDR3 here is CASSHRQAPNSYNEQFF. CDR3 bases: TGTGCCAGCAGCCACCGACAGGCCCCAAACTCCTACAATGAGCAGTTCTTC.

CDR3 sequence: CASRTWTSGKRETQYF. CDR3 DNA sequence: TGTGCCAGCAGGACTTGGACTAGCGGGAAACGAGAGACCCAGTACTTC. The chain employs TRBV6-9 and TRBJ2-5, with 12 bases matching TRBD2. From germline, CDR1 is MNHGY and CDR2 SVAAGI. The CDR3 totals 16 residues. Losses at the gene ends were 6 bases for V and 4 bases for J; bases not matched to a gene: 9.

V gene TRBV28 combines with J gene TRBJ2-1; 8 nucleotides match TRBD2. The CDR3 is made up of 14 amino acids. Losses at the gene ends were 2 bases for V and 8 bases for J; bases not matched to a gene: 5. Germline V gene sequence: CDR1 MDHEN, CDR2 SYDVKM. CDR3 DNA sequence: TGTGCCAGCAGTTTAGCGGGAGGTGGGGATGAGCAGTTCTTC. Translation: CASSLAGGGDEQFF. Together with reference TRBV28 and TRBJ2-1, the CDR3 gives the full variable domain: DVKVTQSSRYLVKRTGEKVFLECVQDMDHENMFWYRQDPGLGLRLIYFSYDVKMKEKGDIPEGYSVSREKKERFSLILESASTNQTSMYLCASSLAGGGDEQFFGPGTRLTVL.

On this clone: Other DNA sequences within the sample encode an identical CDR3. The CDR3 loop is CASSLGQGAAGANVLTF. The DNA of the CDR3 is TGCGCCAGCAGCTTAGGACAGGGGGCGGCTGGGGCCAACGTCCTGACTTTC. The chain combines TRBV5-1 with TRBJ2-6, with 11 nucleotides matching TRBD1. Germline trimming cut 2 bases from V and 2 bases from J; bases unmatched to any gene: 3. The CDR3 runs 17 residues. In germline, CDR1 is SGHRS, CDR2 YFSETQ. Based on the CDR3 plus reference TRBV5-1 and TRBJ2-6, the full variable domain is KAGVTQTPRYLIKTRGQQVTLSCSPISGHRSVSWYQQTPGQGLQFLFEYFSETQRNKGNFPGRFSGRQFSNSRSEMNVSTLELGDSALYLCASSLGQGAAGANVLTFGAGSRLTVL.

The V call is TRBV6-1, the J call TRBJ1-2, with 7 positions matching TRBD1. Per germline, CDR1 MNHNS and CDR2 SASEGT. V was clipped by 4 bases and J by 2 bases; unmatched bases: 1. The CDR3 extends over 13 amino acids. Here the CDR3 DNA reads TGTGCCAGCAGTGCCAGGGGGAACTATGGCTACACCTTC. It codes for CASSARGNYGYTF.

This clone was observed a single time. The J gene is TRBJ1-3, the V gene TRBV6-5; D not resolved. Trimming stripped 2 bases from V and 0 bases from J, with 8 bases between. CDR3 length equals 15 residues. In germline, CDR1 is MNHEY, CDR2 SVGAGI. CDR3 in DNA: TGTGCCAGCAGTTACAAGGCCGGCTCTGGAAACACCATATATTTT. Translating it yields CASSYKAGSGNTIYF.

The V call is TRBV6-4, the J call TRBJ2-1, with D possibly TRBD2 on 5 matching bases. Germline V gene sequence: CDR1 MRHNA, CDR2 SNTAGT. Trimming cost V 4 bases and J 3 bases, with 7 bases left between them. The CDR3 extends over 13 amino acids. Here the CDR3 reads CASSAGFYNEQFF. The CDR3 DNA sequence: TGTGCCAGCAGTGCGGGGTTCTACAATGAGCAGTTCTTC.

The chain combines TRBV29-1 with TRBJ1-1, with 8 bases fitting TRBD1. There are 17 residues in the CDR3. V was clipped by 3 bases and J by 8 bases; unmatched bases: 20. Germline CDR1 SQVTM, CDR2 ANQGSEA. The chain's CDR3 is CSVDLGRGLAIGVEAFF. The CDR3 DNA is TGCAGCGTTGACCTAGGCAGGGGGCTTGCCATCGGGGTAGAAGCTTTCTTT. Filled out from reference TRBV29-1 and TRBJ1-1, the complete variable domain reads SAVISQKPSRDICQRGTSLTIQCQVDSQVTMMFWYRQQPGQSLTLIATANQGSEATYESGFVIDKFPISRPNLTFSTLTVSNMSPEDSSIYLCSVDLGRGLAIGVEAFFGQGTRLTVV.

This clone was seen a single time. This chain uses TRBV10-1 with TRBJ2-5; possible D gene TRBD1, 5 bases. The V gene's germline CDR1 is WNHNN and CDR2 SYGVQD (reference sequence). The CDR3 has 12 amino acids. The germline V and J ends were trimmed by 5 bases and 4 bases, with 8 bases remaining between them. The CDR3 DNA reads TGCGCCAGCAGTCCAGGGCCAGAGACCCAGTACTTC. Its translation is CASSPGPETQYF.

The V gene is TRBV28, the J gene TRBJ2-2; 8 positions match TRBD1. The CDR3 has 15 residues. Germline-derived CDR1 and CDR2 are MDHEN and SYDVKM. The J segment lost 8 bases and the V segment lost 3 bases, leaving 8 bases of the junction unmatched. The DNA of the CDR3 is TGTGCCAGCAGTTTCCCCGGACAGGGCGCTGGGGAGCTGTTTTTT. Translated, it gives CASSFPGQGAGELFF.

This clone was seen once. Distinct nucleotide sequences in the sample also encode this CDR3. The chain employs TRBV18 and TRBJ1-3; D call uncertain. This CDR3 spans 15 amino acids. The V end lost 3 bases, the J end lost 0 bases, and 9 bases lay between the germline ends. Germline CDR1 reads KGHSH; CDR2 reads LQKENI. The CDR3 here is CASSPLRGSGNTIYF. CDR3 bases: TGTGCCAGCTCACCGTTGAGAGGCTCTGGAAACACCATATATTTT. Drawing the rest from reference TRBV18 and TRBJ1-3, the complete variable domain is NAGVMQNPRHLVRRRGQEARLRCSPMKGHSHVYWYRQLPEEGLKFMVYLQKENIIDESGMPKERFSAEFPKEGPSILRIQQVVRGDSAAYFCASSPLRGSGNTIYFGEGSWLTVV.

This rearrangement joins TRBV29-1 to TRBJ1-1; 11 nucleotides match TRBD1. The CDR3 length is 13 residues. Unmatched junction bases numbered 3, after V lost 5 bases and J lost 4 bases. Germline CDR1 is SQVTM and CDR2 is ANQGSEA. The CDR3 region has the DNA TGCAGCGTTACCGGGACAGGGGGCACTGAAGCTTTCTTT. Translated, it gives CSVTGTGGTEAFF.